The sequence of this T cell receptor (beta chain) was determined in a study of T-cell memory formation after mild COVID-19. The CDR3 covers 15 residues. V shed 5 bases and J shed 0 bases, with 12 bases lying between them. Germline CDR1 KGHSH, CDR2 LQKENI. This clonotype was seen a few times. MiXCR, applied by TCRdb to the 5' RACE reads, yields one record per CDR3 protein. The sample holds over 500,000 distinct CDR3 sequences, roughly 17% seen once. The sequence came from an adult woman who had mild COVID-19 (a few samples of this study predate the infection). Cell type and time point are not known. Sequenced material: PBMCs or a T cell subset sorted from them (not recorded which). The chain employs TRBV18 and TRBJ2-3; D not certain. CDR3 coding DNA: TGTGCCAGCTCAGACTTTCGACCTAGCACAGATACGCAGTATTTT. It yields the protein CASSDFRPSTDTQYF.